This record covers a single T cell receptor (beta chain). TCR alpha and TCR beta cDNA libraries carrying sample barcodes and UMIs came from 5'RACE with constant-segment primers. In TCRdb, the 5' RACE reads were re-called with MiXCR into one record per CDR3 protein. The profile covers hundreds of thousands of distinct CDR3 sequences, with roughly 18% appearing a single time and more than 10% taken by the ten largest. The germline V gene has CDR1 MNHEY and CDR2 SMNVEV (reference sequence). The CDR3 consists of 14 residues. The V end was cut by 3 bases, the J end by 9 bases, with 12 bases between. This entry belongs to a study of T-cell memory formation after mild COVID-19.

The sample taken for sequencing was PBMCs or a T cell subset sorted from them (not recorded which). This clonotype was sampled from an adult woman who had mild COVID-19 (a few samples of this study predate the infection). Cell type and time point are not known. V usage is TRBV27 and J usage is TRBJ1-6, with D possibly TRBD1 on 5 matching bases. The CDR3 nucleotides are TGTGCCAGCAGTTTGGCAGTGGGGGGTTCACCCCTCCACTTT. Translating it yields CASSLAVGGSPLHF.